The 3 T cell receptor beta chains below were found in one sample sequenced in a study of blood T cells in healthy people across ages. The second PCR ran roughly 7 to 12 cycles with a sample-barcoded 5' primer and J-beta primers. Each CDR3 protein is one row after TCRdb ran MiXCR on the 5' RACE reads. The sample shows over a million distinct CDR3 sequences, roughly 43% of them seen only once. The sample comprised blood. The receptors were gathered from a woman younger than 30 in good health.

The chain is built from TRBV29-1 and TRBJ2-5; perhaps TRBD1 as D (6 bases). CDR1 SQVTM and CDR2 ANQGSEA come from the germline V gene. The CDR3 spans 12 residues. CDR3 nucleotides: TGCACAACAGGGTACACCCAAGAGACCCAGTACTTC. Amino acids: CTTGYTQETQYF.

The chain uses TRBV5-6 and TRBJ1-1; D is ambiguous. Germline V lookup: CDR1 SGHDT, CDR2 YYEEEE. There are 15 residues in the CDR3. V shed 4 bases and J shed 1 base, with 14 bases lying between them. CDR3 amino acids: CASSPRPRRNTEAFF. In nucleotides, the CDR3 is TGTGCCAGCAGCCCTCGACCCCGTCGGAACACTGAAGCTTTCTTT.

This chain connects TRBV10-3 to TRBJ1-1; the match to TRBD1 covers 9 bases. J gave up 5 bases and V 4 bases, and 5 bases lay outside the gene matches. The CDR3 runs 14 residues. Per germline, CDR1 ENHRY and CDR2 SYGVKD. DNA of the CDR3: TGTGCCATCAGTGGTGACAGGGGGAGGACTGAAGCTTTCTTT. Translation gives CAISGDRGRTEAFF.